The 9 T cell receptor beta chains below all came from one sample that was sequenced in a study of shared clonotypes between healthy human individuals. The method was immunoSEQ multiplex PCR; TCRdb's version includes in-frame clones alone and lacks a portion of them. The table lists about 2.4 million clones, roughly nine tenths of them singletons, with around 0.15% in the top ten. The specimen was naive CD4+ T cells sorted from blood. The subset was: CD45RA+ positively selected. The receptors derive from a man aged 18 to 30 in good health.

The chain has TRBV7-2 and TRBJ1-5, with TRBD1 as a possible D gene (5 bases). Germline lookup yields CDR1 SGHTA and CDR2 FQGNSA. This CDR3 has 15 residues. The ends were cut back, 1 base at V and 6 bases at J, with 13 bases in the middle. The CDR3 here is CASSLVRAGSQPQHF. As DNA, the CDR3 is TGTGCCAGCAGCTTAGTTCGGGCAGGGTCTCAGCCCCAGCATTTT.

This clone has a single count. The chain couples TRBV12-1 to TRBJ1-1. TRBV12-1 is a recognized pseudogene. This CDR3 spans 17 amino acids. The CDR3 reads CASSFVCGPRRNTEAFF. In DNA form, the CDR3 reads TGTGCCAGCAGCTTTGTATGCGGGCCCCGGCGGAACACTGAAGCTTTCTTT.

Concerning this clone itself: Other nucleotide sequences from this sample produce the same CDR3. This CDR3 reads CASSLGETEAFF. The CDR3 nucleotides read TGTGCCAGCAGCTTAGGAGAAACTGAAGCTTTCTTT. The chain carries TRBV7-9 and TRBJ1-1; D uncertain. Trimming pared 1 base from V and 5 bases from J, leaving 5 bases between. From germline, CDR1 is SEHNR and CDR2 FQNEAQ (reference sequence). The CDR3 extends over 12 amino acids.

V gene TRBV7-2 combines with J gene TRBJ1-1, with D perhaps matching TRBD1 (6 bases). Trimming took 4 bases from V and 1 from J, leaving 13 bases between them. Germline V gives CDR1 SGHTA, CDR2 FQGNSA. The CDR3 length is 15 residues. CDR3 amino acids: CASSWGPGTNTEAFF. The CDR3, as DNA: TGTGCCAGCAGCTGGGGGCCAGGGACGAACACTGAAGCTTTCTTT. The full variable domain, its missing parts supplied by reference TRBV7-2 and TRBJ1-1, is GAGVSQSPSNKVTEKGKDVELRCDPISGHTALYWYRQSLGQGLEFLIYFQGNSAPDKSGLPSDRFSAERTGGSVSTLTIQRTQQEDSAVYLCASSWGPGTNTEAFFGQGTRLTVV.

V and J are TRBV10-3 and TRBJ1-5; D ambiguous. The CDR3 is made up of 14 amino acids. The germline V gene has CDR1 ENHRY and CDR2 SYGVKD. With 2 bases removed from V and 4 bases from J, the gap between germline ends came to 9 bases. CDR3 region: CAISETGWNQPQHF. The CDR3 DNA sequence: TGTGCCATCAGTGAGACGGGATGGAATCAGCCCCAGCATTTT.

In its sample, this clone was seen a few times. The rearrangement joins TRBV18 to TRBJ1-5; D might be TRBD1 (6 bases). V lost 6 bases and J lost 8, with 14 bases in between. CDR1 and CDR2 from the germline V gene are KGHSH and LQKENI. The CDR3 is 13 residues long. The CDR3 protein is CASSPTGWEPQHF. The CDR3, as DNA: TGTGCCAGCTCCCCGACAGGCTGGGAGCCCCAGCATTTT.

In DNA form, the CDR3 reads TGTGCCAGCAGCCAAGCATCGACGGGCTCCTACGAGCAGTACTTC. Translated: CASSQASTGSYEQYF. The chain links TRBV4-2 to TRBJ2-7; D not resolved. Germline-derived CDR1 and CDR2 are LGHNA and YNFKEQ. V was shortened by 1 base and J by 0 bases, with 10 bases between the two germline ends. The CDR3 extends over 15 amino acids.

This clone was found once. The J gene is TRBJ2-6, the V gene TRBV19; TRBD1 agrees at 8 bases. CDR1 and CDR2 (germline): LNHDA, SQIVND (reference sequence). J lost 2 bases, V lost 6 bases, and 6 bases had no gene match. This CDR3 has 16 residues. The CDR3, as DNA: TGTGCCAGTAGCTTTGGGACAGGCGCTGGGGCCAACGTCCTGACTTTC. The encoded protein is CASSFGTGAGANVLTF.

This clone was observed a few times. The chain uses TRBV7-3 and TRBJ1-1; D is perhaps TRBD1 (6 bases). V was clipped by 6 bases and J by 5 bases, with 13 bases between them. Germline CDR1 SGHTA, CDR2 FQGTGA. This CDR3 has 13 amino acids. For the CDR3, the DNA is TGTGCCAGCAGTCCTACAGGGTCTACTGAAGCTTTCTTT. It yields the protein CASSPTGSTEAFF.